Listed below are T cell receptor beta chains from one sample, sequenced in a study of identical twins. MiXCR was run by TCRdb on the 5' RACE reads, yielding one entry per CDR3 protein. The sample comprises about 520,000 distinct CDR3 sequences, around 20% of which are singletons, and about 0.93% rests with the top ten. These data were also reused for a study on T cells expressing NK-cell markers.

The sample comprised CD4+ T cells sorted from blood. Receptors were obtained from a woman between 18 and 29 years old in good health. The CDR3 runs from the conserved cysteine through the conserved F or W. Fields, in order: V gene, J gene, clone size, D gene, CDR3 DNA, CDR3 protein. The D gene is left open where the match is weak. Where a row states a size, it is once, few, many or the class of an expanded clone; other rows omit it.

TRBV20-1	TRBJ1-1	-	-	TGCAGTGCCCAGGCAGCGGTGGGAGCTTTCTTT	CSAQAAVGAFF
TRBV7-8	TRBJ1-4	-	-	TGTGCCAGCAGCCCGGTTGGGGCGAGAGAAAAACTGTTTTTT	CASSPVGAREKLFF
TRBV7-2	TRBJ2-6	-	TRBD1	TGTGCCAGCAGCCCCACTCAGGGGGCCCCTGGGGCCAACGTCCTGACTTTC	CASSPTQGAPGANVLTF
TRBV7-9	TRBJ1-1	-	-	TGTGCCAGCAGCTCCATCTATTACACTGAAGCTTTCTTT	CASSSIYYTEAFF
TRBV29-1	TRBJ2-7	many	-	TGCAGCGTTGTGTCGGGACCTTACGAGCAGTACTTC	CSVVSGPYEQYF
TRBV5-1	TRBJ2-7	few	TRBD2	TGCGCCAGCAGCTTAAGTAGCGGGGGAAACTACGAGCAGTACTTC	CASSLSSGGNYEQYF
TRBV5-5	TRBJ2-3	-	-	TGTGCCAGCAGCTTGGCCTTGGTGGGCACAGATACGCAGTATTTT	CASSLALVGTDTQYF
TRBV29-1	TRBJ2-4	-	-	TGCAGCGGTTGGGGACTCGCCGGAAACATTCAGTACTTC	CSGWGLAGNIQYF
TRBV20-1	TRBJ2-6	-	-	TGCAGTGCTGGGGCGGGGGCGACAGCTGGGGCCAACGTCCTGACTTTC	CSAGAGATAGANVLTF
TRBV6-1	TRBJ2-3	-	-	TGTGCCAGCAAGTCGAGGACTCAGGGGAGCACAGATACGCAGTATTTT	CASKSRTQGSTDTQYF
TRBV12-3/TRBV12-4	TRBJ2-1	-	-	TGTGCCAGCAGTTTACGGGCCCTAGGTGATGAGCAGTTCTTC	CASSLRALGDEQFF
TRBV20-1	TRBJ1-1	many	-	TGCAGTGCTAGAGATCGGCTGGGGTTCACTGAAGCTTTCTTT	CSARDRLGFTEAFF
TRBV4-1	TRBJ2-3	few	TRBD2	TGCGCCAGCAGCCAAGGGGTTCGAGCGGGGACAGATACGCAGTATTTT	CASSQGVRAGTDTQYF
TRBV15	TRBJ1-1	-	-	TGTGCCACCAGTAACCGGACAGAAGCTTTCTTT	CATSNRTEAFF
TRBV6-1	TRBJ2-3	-	-	TGTGCCAGCAGTGCCGACAGACTTTACACAGATACGCAGTATTTT	CASSADRLYTDTQYF
TRBV10-3	TRBJ2-5	few	TRBD1	TGTGCCAGCCGGCCGGGACAGGGAGAAGAGACCCAGTACTTC	CASRPGQGEETQYF
TRBV6-6	TRBJ2-5	-	TRBD2	TGTGCCACCAGCAAGGGAGGGGAAGAGAACCAGTACTTC	CATSKGGEENQYF
TRBV18	TRBJ1-1	-	TRBD1	TGTGCCAGCTCACCCTACCGACAGGGGGCTACTGAAGCTTTCTTT	CASSPYRQGATEAFF